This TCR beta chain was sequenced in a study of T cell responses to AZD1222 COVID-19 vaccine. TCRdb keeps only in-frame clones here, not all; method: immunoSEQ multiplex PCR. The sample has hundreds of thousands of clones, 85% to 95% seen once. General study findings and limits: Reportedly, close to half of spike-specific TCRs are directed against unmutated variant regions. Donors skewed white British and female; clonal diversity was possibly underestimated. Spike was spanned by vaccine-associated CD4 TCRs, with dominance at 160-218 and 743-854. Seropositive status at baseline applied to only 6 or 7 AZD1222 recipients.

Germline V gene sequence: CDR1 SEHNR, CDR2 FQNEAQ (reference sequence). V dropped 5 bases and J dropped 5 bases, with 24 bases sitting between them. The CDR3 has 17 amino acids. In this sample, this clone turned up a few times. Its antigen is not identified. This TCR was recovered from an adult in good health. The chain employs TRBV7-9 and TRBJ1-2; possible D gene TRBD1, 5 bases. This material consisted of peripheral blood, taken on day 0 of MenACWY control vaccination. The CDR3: CASSPRVTWGGYYGYTF. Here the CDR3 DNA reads TGTGCCAGCAGCCCCCGTGTAACCTGGGGCGGATATTATGGCTACACCTTC.